This T cell receptor beta chain was observed in a study of persistence of HIV-infected CD4 T cells. Study information: Median time on suppressive ART was 7 to 9 years.

In regard to this clone: As yet, its antigen is unknown.

Stimulation used about 9.5 ug/mL lysate from CMV-infected fibroblasts. Sorted nonresponding memory CD4+ T cells were CD40L-negative, CD69-negative, CD45RO-high. CD8-depleted PBMCs were stimulated 18 hours with anti-CD28/CD49d costimulation, CD40-blocking antibody and enfuvirtide. Study-wide findings and caveats: Antigen-responding cells were enriched for degenerate expanded CDR3beta sequences.

The immunoSEQ assay was version 4, run in survey mode. TCRdb's table, derived via immunoSEQ multiplex PCR, lists solely in-frame clones and lacks some. The sample shows some 28,000 clones, around 80% of them seen only once. CDR1 and CDR2 (germline): MNHEY, SVGAGI. V dropped 10 bases and J dropped 4; count of bases not matched to a gene: 11. CDR3 length: 14 amino acids. The specimen was CD4+ T cells sorted from PBMCs after roughly 18-hour stimulation, collected from a patient who received antiretroviral therapy. The origin of this receptor is an adult man with HIV who was CMV-seropositive. This chain uses TRBV6-5 with TRBJ1-2, with 8 bases lining up with TRBD1. CDR3 sequence reads: CATRPGQEVYGYTF. CDR3 DNA sequence: TGTGCCACTAGACCGGGACAGGAGGTCTATGGCTACACCTTC.